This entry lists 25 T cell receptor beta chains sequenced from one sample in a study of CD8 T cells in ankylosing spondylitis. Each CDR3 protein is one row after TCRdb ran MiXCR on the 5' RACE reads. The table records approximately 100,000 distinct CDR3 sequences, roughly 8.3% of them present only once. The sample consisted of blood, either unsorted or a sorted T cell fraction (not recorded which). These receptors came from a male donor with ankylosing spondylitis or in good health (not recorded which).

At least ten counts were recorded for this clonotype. CDR3 sequence (DNA): TGTGCCAGCATACGTTCGGGGAGCTCCTACAATGAGCAGTTCTTC. Its translation is CASIRSGSSYNEQFF. This chain uses TRBV5-4 with TRBJ2-1; TRBD2 is a possible D gene (5 bases). V dropped 6 bases and J dropped 0 bases, with 13 bases sitting between them. Per the germline V gene, CDR1 is SGHNT and CDR2 is YYREEE (reference sequence). This CDR3 spans 15 amino acids.

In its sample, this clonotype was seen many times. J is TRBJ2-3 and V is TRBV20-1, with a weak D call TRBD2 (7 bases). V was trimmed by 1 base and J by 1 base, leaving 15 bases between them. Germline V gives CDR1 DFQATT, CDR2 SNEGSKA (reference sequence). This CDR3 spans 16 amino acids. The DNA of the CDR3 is TGCAGTGCTAGAGTTTTTCGGGGGGCCGGCACAGATACGCAGTATTTT. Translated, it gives CSARVFRGAGTDTQYF.

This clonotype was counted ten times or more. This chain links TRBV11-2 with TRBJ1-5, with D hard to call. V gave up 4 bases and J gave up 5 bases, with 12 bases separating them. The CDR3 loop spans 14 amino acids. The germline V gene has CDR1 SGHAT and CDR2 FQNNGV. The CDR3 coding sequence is TGTGCCAGCAGCTCCACCTCGGGAGATCAGCCCCAGCATTTT. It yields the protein CASSSTSGDQPQHF.

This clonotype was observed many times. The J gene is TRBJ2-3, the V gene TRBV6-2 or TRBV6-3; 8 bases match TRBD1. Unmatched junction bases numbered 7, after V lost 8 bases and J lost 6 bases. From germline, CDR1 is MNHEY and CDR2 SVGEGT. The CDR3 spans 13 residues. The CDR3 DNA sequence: TGTGCCAGCGGTCCAGGGGGCATTGATACGCAGTATTTT. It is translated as CASGPGGIDTQYF.

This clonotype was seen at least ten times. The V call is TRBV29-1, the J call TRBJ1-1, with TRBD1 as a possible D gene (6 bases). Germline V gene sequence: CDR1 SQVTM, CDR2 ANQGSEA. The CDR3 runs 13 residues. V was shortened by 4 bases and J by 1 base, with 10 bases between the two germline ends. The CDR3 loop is CSVATGPNTEAFF. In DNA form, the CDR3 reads TGCAGCGTTGCCACAGGGCCGAACACTGAAGCTTTCTTT.

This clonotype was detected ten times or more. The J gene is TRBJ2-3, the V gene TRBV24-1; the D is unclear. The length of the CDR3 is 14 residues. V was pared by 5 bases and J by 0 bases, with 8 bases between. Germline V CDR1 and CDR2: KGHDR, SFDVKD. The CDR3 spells CATSGVSSTDTQYF. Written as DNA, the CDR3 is TGTGCCACCAGTGGAGTTTCTAGCACAGATACGCAGTATTTT.

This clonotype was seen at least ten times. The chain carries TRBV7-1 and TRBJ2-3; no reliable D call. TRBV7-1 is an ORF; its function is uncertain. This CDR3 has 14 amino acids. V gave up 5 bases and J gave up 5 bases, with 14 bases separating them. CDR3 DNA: TGTGCCAGCAGCCCGCGTTCCGAGAGAGATACGCAGTATTTT. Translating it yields CASSPRSERDTQYF.

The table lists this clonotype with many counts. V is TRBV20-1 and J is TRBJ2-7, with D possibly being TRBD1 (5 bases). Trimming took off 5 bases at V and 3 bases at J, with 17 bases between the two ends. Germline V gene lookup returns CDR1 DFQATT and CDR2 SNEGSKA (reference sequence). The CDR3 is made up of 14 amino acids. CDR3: CSAEQESRNYEQYF. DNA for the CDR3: TGCAGTGCTGAACAGGAGAGTCGTAACTACGAGCAGTACTTC.

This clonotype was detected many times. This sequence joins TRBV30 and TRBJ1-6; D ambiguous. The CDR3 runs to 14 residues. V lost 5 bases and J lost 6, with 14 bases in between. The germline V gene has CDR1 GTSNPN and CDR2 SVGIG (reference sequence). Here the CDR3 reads CAWGISGRNSPLHF. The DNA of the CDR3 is TGTGCCTGGGGGATCTCCGGCCGTAATTCACCCCTCCACTTT.

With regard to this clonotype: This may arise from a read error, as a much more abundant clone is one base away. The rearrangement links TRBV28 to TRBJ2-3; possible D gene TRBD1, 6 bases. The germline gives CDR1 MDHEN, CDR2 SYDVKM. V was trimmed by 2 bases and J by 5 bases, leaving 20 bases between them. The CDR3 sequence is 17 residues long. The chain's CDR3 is CASSLIENPEGVDTQYF. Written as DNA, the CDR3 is TGTGCCAGCAGTTTAATAGAGAACCCTGAGGGGGTAGATACGCAGTATTTT. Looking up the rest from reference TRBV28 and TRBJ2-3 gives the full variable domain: DVKVTQSSRYLVKRTGEKVFLECVQDMDHENMFWYRQDPGLGLRLIYFSYDVKMKEKGDIPEGYSVSREKKERFSLILESASTNQTSMYLCASSLIENPEGVDTQYFGPGTRLTVL.

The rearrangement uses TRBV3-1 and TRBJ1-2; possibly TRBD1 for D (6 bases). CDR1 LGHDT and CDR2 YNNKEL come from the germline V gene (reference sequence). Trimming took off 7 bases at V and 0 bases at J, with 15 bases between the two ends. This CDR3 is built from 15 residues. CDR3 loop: CASNRSDSTNYGYTF. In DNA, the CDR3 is TGTGCCAGCAACCGTTCGGACAGCACTAACTATGGCTACACCTTC.

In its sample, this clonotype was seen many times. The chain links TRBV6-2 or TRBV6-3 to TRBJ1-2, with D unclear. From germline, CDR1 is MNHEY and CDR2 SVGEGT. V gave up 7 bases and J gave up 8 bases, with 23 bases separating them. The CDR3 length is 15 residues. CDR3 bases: TGTGCCAGCACCGCCCCCGGTATTTCGGTCGGCGGCTACACCTTC. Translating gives CASTAPGISVGGYTF.

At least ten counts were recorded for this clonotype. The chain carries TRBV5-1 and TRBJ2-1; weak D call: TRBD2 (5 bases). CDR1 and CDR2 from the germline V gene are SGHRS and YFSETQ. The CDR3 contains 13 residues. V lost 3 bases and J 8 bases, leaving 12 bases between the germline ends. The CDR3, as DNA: TGCGCCAGCAGCTCGGGGTCCGGGGATGAGCAGTTCTTC. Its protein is CASSSGSGDEQFF.

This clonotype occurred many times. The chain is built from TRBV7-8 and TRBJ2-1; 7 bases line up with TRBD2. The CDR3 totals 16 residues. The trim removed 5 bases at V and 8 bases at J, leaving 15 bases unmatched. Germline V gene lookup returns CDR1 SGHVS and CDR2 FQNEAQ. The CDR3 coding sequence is TGTGCCAGCAGCCCCGGGACTACCAACCCGAGGGATGAGCAGTTCTTC. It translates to CASSPGTTNPRDEQFF.

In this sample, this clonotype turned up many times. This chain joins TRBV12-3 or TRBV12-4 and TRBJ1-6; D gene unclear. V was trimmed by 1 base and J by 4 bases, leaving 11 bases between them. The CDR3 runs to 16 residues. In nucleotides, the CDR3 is TGTGCCAGCAGTTTAGGTACACCGGGGTATAATTCACCCCTCCACTTT. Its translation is CASSLGTPGYNSPLHF.

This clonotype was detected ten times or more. CDR3 in amino acids: CASSLGWGYYEQYF. The CDR3 region has the DNA TGTGCCAGCAGCTTGGGTTGGGGATACTACGAGCAGTACTTC. The chain couples TRBV5-5 to TRBJ2-7; no clear D gene. Germline lookup yields CDR1 SGHKS and CDR2 YYEKEE (reference sequence). This CDR3 region has 14 residues. Trimming removed 0 bases from V and 3 bases from J, with 10 bases in between. Filled out from reference TRBV5-5 and TRBJ2-7, the complete variable domain reads DAGVTQSPTHLIKTRGQQVTLRCSPISGHKSVSWYQQVLGQGPQFIFQYYEKEERGRGNFPDRFSARQFPNYSSELNVNALLLGDSALYLCASSLGWGYYEQYFGPGTRLTVT.

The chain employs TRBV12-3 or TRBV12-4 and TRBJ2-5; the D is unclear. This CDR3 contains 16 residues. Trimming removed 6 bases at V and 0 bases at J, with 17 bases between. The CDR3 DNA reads TGTGCCAGCAGCTCCCGGAAGGGTGTGGACCAAGAGACCCAGTACTTC. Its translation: CASSSRKGVDQETQYF.

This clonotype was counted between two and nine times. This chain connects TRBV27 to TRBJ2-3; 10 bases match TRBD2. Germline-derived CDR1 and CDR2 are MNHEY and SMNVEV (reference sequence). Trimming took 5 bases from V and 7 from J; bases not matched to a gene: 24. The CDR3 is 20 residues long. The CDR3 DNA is TGTGCCAGCAGTCCCAGAGCCGGGACTAGCGCCGTTAAAATCCCGTATACGCAGTATTTT. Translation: CASSPRAGTSAVKIPYTQYF.

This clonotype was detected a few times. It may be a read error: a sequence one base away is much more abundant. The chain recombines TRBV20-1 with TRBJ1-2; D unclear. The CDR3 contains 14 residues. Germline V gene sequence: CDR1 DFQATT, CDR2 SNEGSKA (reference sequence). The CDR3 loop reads CSAREGLRNYDYTF. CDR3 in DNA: TGCAGTGCTAGAGAAGGACTGCGCAACTATGACTACACCTTC.

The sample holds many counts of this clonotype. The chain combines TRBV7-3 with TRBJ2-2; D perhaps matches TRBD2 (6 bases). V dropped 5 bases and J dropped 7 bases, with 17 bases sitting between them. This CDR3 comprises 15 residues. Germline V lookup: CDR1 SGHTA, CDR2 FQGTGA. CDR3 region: CASSPIGGEVGELFF. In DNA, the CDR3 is TGTGCCAGCAGCCCGATTGGCGGGGAAGTCGGGGAGCTGTTTTTT.

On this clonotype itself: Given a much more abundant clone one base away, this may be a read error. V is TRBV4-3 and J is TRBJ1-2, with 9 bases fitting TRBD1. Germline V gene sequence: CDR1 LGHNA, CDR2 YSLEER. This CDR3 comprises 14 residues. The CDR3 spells CANSPGTGLAGYTF. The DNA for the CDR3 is TGCGCCAACAGCCCCGGGACAGGGCTCGCAGGCTACACCTTC.

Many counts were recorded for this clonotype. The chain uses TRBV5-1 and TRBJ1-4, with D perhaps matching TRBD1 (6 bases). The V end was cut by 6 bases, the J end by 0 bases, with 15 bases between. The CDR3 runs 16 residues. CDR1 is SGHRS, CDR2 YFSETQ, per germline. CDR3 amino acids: CASMLGQGTTNEKLFF. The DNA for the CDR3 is TGCGCCAGCATGTTAGGGCAGGGGACAACTAATGAAAAACTGTTTTTT.

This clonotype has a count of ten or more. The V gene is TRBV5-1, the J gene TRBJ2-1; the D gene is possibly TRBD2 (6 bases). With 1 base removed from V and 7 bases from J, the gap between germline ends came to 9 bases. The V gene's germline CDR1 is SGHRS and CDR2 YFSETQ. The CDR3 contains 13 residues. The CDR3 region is CASSLRRANEQFF. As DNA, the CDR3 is TGCGCCAGCAGCTTGAGGAGGGCGAATGAGCAGTTCTTC.

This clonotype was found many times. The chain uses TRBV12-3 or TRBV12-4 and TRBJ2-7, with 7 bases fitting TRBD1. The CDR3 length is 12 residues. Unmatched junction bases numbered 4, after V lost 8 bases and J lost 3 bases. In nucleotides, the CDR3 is TGTGCCAGCTCCTACAGGGGCTACGAGCAGTACTTC. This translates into CASSYRGYEQYF.

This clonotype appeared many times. In nucleotides, the CDR3 is TGTGCCAGCAGCTTAGTTTCGGGGAACACTGAAGCTTTCTTT. Translation: CASSLVSGNTEAFF. The chain links TRBV11-2 to TRBJ1-1; D is undetermined. The germline V gene has CDR1 SGHAT and CDR2 FQNNGV. The CDR3 runs 14 residues. V lost 1 base and J lost 1, with 7 bases in between.